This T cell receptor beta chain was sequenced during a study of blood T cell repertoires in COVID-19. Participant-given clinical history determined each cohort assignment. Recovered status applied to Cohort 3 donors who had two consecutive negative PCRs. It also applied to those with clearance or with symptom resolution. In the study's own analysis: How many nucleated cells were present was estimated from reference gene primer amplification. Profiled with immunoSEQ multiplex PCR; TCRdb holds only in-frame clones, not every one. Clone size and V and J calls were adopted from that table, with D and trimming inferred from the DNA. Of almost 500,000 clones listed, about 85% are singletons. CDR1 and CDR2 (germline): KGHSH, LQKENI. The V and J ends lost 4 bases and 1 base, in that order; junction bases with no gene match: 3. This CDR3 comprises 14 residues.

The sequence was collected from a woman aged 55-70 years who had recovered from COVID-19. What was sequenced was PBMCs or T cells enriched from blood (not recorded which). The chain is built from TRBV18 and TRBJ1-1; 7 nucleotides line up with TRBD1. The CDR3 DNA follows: TGTGCCAGCTCACACAGGGGCCGGAACACTGAAGCTTTCTTT. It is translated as CASSHRGRNTEAFF.